This is a list of T cell receptor beta chains from one sample in a study of T cell responses to AZD1222 COVID-19 vaccine. Only in-frame clones appear in the TCRdb table, and some are missing; sequencing was by immunoSEQ multiplex PCR. The sample records 150,000 to 200,000 clones, 92% being singletons. The sequencing used peripheral blood, collected 28 days after the second AZD1222 dose. The receptor source for this set is an adult who received the AZD1222 COVID-19 vaccine. Both conserved end residues are part of each CDR3. The D gene is left open where the match is weak.

d_gene | len | j_gene | v_gene | CDR3aa | CDR3nt
- | 14 | TRBJ1-1 | TRBV9 | CASSVNPEYTEAFF | TGTGCCAGCAGCGTAAACCCGGAATACACTGAAGCTTTCTTT
TRBD2 | 15 | TRBJ2-7 | TRBV4-2 | CASSQELAAQYEQYF | TGTGCCAGCAGCCAAGAACTAGCGGCTCAGTACGAGCAGTACTTC
- | 15 | TRBJ2-2 | TRBV10-3 | CASSSRGSPTGELFF | TGTGCCAGCTCTAGTCGGGGGAGTCCAACCGGGGAGCTGTTTTTT
- | 13 | TRBJ1-5 | TRBV11-2 | CASSLVINQPQHF | TGTGCCAGCAGCTTAGTTATCAATCAGCCCCAGCATTTT
- | 15 | TRBJ2-5 | TRBV6-6 | CASSYRFPPQETQYF | TGTGCCAGCAGTTACCGGTTTCCCCCCCAAGAGACCCAGTACTTC
TRBD1 | 15 | TRBJ2-2 | TRBV7-9 | CASTRDRGVTGELFF | TGTGCCAGCACCCGAGACAGGGGTGTCACCGGGGAGCTGTTTTTT
- | 20 | TRBJ1-3 | TRBV2 | CASIPYPFRPEEDSGNTIYF | TGTGCCAGCATCCCCTACCCTTTCCGTCCCGAGGAAGACTCTGGAAACACCATATATTTT
TRBD1 | 14 | TRBJ2-7 | TRBV19 | CASKVGTGSYEQYF | TGTGCCAGTAAGGTCGGGACAGGATCCTACGAGCAGTACTTC
- | 14 | TRBJ1-2 | TRBV6-5 | CASSAGILIGGYTF | TGTGCCAGCAGCGCAGGGATATTGATTGGTGGCTACACCTTC
- | 15 | TRBJ1-2 | TRBV5-4 | CASSVQGLGNYGYTF | TGTGCCAGCAGCGTACAGGGATTGGGTAACTATGGCTACACCTTC
- | 13 | TRBJ2-6 | TRBV10-3 | CAILYSGANVLTF | TGTGCCATCCTGTACTCTGGGGCCAACGTCCTGACTTTC
- | 14 | TRBJ1-2 | TRBV11-2 | CASSFGGAGAGYTF | TGTGCCAGCAGCTTCGGGGGGGCCGGGGCTGGCTACACCTTC
- | 13 | TRBJ2-5 | TRBV18 | CASSPYPEETQYF | TGTGCCAGCTCACCATATCCCGAAGAGACCCAGTACTTC
- | 11 | TRBJ1-2 | TRBV30 | CARPGIYGYTF | TGTGCCCGGCCGGGGATCTATGGCTACACCTTC
TRBD1 | 15 | TRBJ2-7 | TRBV12-5 | CASGLTGTGASEQYF | TGTGCTAGTGGTCTGACCGGGACAGGGGCCTCAGAGCAGTACTTC